The clone carrying this T cell receptor beta chain was counted a few times. TCRdb re-analysed the 5' RACE reads in MiXCR, keeping a single row per CDR3 protein. The sample has about 80,000 distinct CDR3 sequences, 9.5% to 15% seen once. The data originate from a study of early T cells in non-severe SARS-CoV-2 infection. This CDR3 region has 15 residues. The junction had 14 bases not matched to a gene; V was cut back by 8 bases and J by 5 bases. Sequencing was carried out using whole blood. The chain is built from TRBV12-3 or TRBV12-4 and TRBJ2-5; TRBD1 aligns across 7 bases. The sequence was collected from an adult who was a healthcare worker with PCR-confirmed SARS-CoV-2 infection or an uninfected control (not recorded which). Here the CDR3 reads CASLNRGLPHETQYF. The CDR3 coding sequence is TGTGCCAGCTTGAACAGGGGCCTCCCCCATGAGACCCAGTACTTC.